Listed below are T cell receptor beta chains from one sample, sequenced in a study of cytomegalovirus exposure and HLA in healthy donors. Repertoires were generated with immunoSEQ multiplex PCR, while TCRdb's copy carries only in-frame clones and drops some. The table records about 130,000 clones, just over 70% of them present only once. The sequenced sample consisted of PBMCs. The origin of the receptors is a woman aged 55 to 70 in good health and CMV-seropositive. CDR3s include the opening cysteine and the closing phenylalanine or tryptophan. The order of the fields is J gene, CDR3 length, V gene, clone size, CDR3 protein. A clone size is listed for some rows: how often the clone was seen (once, few, many), or a class if it is expanded.

J: TRBJ2-5; length: 15; V: TRBV25-1; size: few; CDR3: CASSDSGTSQETQYF
J: TRBJ2-7; length: 15; V: TRBV5-6; size: .; CDR3: CASSPRDRLFYEQYF
J: TRBJ2-5; length: 16; V: TRBV2; size: .; CDR3: CASSEDSGGSQETQYF
J: TRBJ1-2; length: 14; V: TRBV18; size: few; CDR3: CASSPLQTNYGYTF
J: TRBJ1-2; length: 12; V: TRBV29-1; size: .; CDR3: CSAQGQGNGYTF
J: TRBJ1-2; length: 16; V: TRBV5-4; size: .; CDR3: CASSSGQGARGYGYTF
J: TRBJ2-3; length: 16; V: TRBV9; size: once; CDR3: CASSVSGGFSTDTQYF
J: TRBJ2-2; length: 16; V: TRBV7-2; size: .; CDR3: CASSRTRVGGAGELFF
J: TRBJ2-2; length: 11; V: TRBV10-3; size: .; CDR3: CAIRATGELFF
J: TRBJ1-4; length: 12; V: TRBV19; size: .; CDR3: CASSIMPGGLFF
J: TRBJ2-3; length: 13; V: TRBV5-1; size: .; CDR3: CASSQTSADTQYF
J: TRBJ1-4; length: 14; V: TRBV5-1; size: few; CDR3: CASSLGQAREKLFF
J: TRBJ1-5; length: 11; V: TRBV10-2; size: .; CDR3: CASSEGGAQHF
J: TRBJ2-3; length: 14; V: TRBV5-4; size: .; CDR3: CASSPGQGSDTQYF
J: TRBJ2-3; length: 13; V: TRBV10-1; size: .; CDR3: CASSGGGGDTQYF
J: TRBJ1-2; length: 13; V: TRBV2; size: .; CDR3: CASSFDRGSGYTF
J: TRBJ1-1; length: 13; V: TRBV19; size: .; CDR3: CASSLGERTGLFF
J: TRBJ1-2; length: 13; V: TRBV2; size: .; CDR3: CAREEGQGYGYTF
J: TRBJ1-2; length: 15; V: TRBV2; size: .; CDR3: CASSEARGGWYGYTF
J: TRBJ1-5; length: 15; V: TRBV28; size: .; CDR3: CASSLLQGAKQPQHF
J: TRBJ2-2; length: 14; V: TRBV11-3; size: few; CDR3: CASSLDGKRGELFF
J: TRBJ1-4; length: 16; V: TRBV6-6; size: .; CDR3: CASSYPGGGGNEKLFF
J: TRBJ2-3; length: 16; V: TRBV7-2; size: .; CDR3: CASSLMQVRGLNTQYF
J: TRBJ1-1; length: 14; V: TRBV9; size: .; CDR3: CASSGQGLDTEAFF
J: TRBJ1-2; length: 15; V: TRBV6-5; size: .; CDR3: CASSFTLGQGSGYTF
J: TRBJ1-1; length: 14; V: TRBV19; size: once; CDR3: CAAWDRGLSAEAFF
J: TRBJ2-5; length: 13; V: TRBV7-9; size: .; CDR3: CASSLGDQETQYF
J: TRBJ2-7; length: 12; V: TRBV5-4; size: .; CDR3: CASSRWGQGQYF
J: TRBJ2-5; length: 14; V: TRBV7-9; size: .; CDR3: CASSLITGGETQYF
J: TRBJ1-6; length: 18; V: TRBV4-1; size: .; CDR3: CASSHVPASSSYNSPLHF
J: TRBJ2-1; length: 14; V: TRBV11-3; size: .; CDR3: CASSFPSRDNEQFF
J: TRBJ1-6; length: 16; V: TRBV5-1; size: .; CDR3: CASSWDTSSYNSPLHF
J: TRBJ1-1; length: 15; V: TRBV5-5; size: .; CDR3: CASSSPHRGSTEAFF
J: TRBJ2-5; length: 14; V: TRBV19; size: .; CDR3: CASSVGQFQETQYF
J: TRBJ1-3; length: 15; V: TRBV18; size: .; CDR3: CASSPTGLSGNTIYF
J: TRBJ1-2; length: 15; V: TRBV7-2; size: .; CDR3: CASSLGQGAIYGYTF
J: TRBJ2-7; length: 13; V: TRBV6-5; size: .; CDR3: CASFSSGSYEQYF
J: TRBJ1-2; length: 13; V: TRBV5-1; size: .; CDR3: CASSPTGGEGYTF
J: TRBJ1-2; length: 13; V: TRBV7-3; size: .; CDR3: CASSETGDYGYTF
J: TRBJ1-5; length: 13; V: TRBV29-1; size: .; CDR3: CSATRGAGQPQHF
J: TRBJ1-1; length: 14; V: TRBV18; size: few; CDR3: CASSLGQGSREAFF
J: TRBJ2-5; length: 14; V: TRBV5-1; size: .; CDR3: CASSLPTSEETQYF
J: TRBJ2-5; length: 15; V: TRBV5-1; size: few; CDR3: CASSLGTITQETQYF
J: TRBJ2-5; length: 13; V: TRBV10-3; size: .; CDR3: CAISSGGQETQYF
J: TRBJ2-5; length: 14; V: TRBV25-1; size: few; CDR3: CASSESGREETQYF
J: TRBJ2-7; length: 15; V: TRBV19; size: few; CDR3: CASRTGSGTGNEQYF
J: TRBJ1-5; length: 16; V: TRBV30; size: .; CDR3: CAWSGPDFLTHQPQHF
J: TRBJ1-1; length: 16; V: TRBV9; size: few; CDR3: CASSARTGGMNTEAFF
J: TRBJ2-7; length: 15; V: TRBV27; size: .; CDR3: CASSSRTGLLDEQYF